There are many counts of the clone carrying this T cell receptor (beta chain). This sample was included in a study of blood T cell repertoires in COVID-19. At the level of the study: Some COVID-19 samples were acute and others convalescent; all came from the United States, Italy and Spain. Sources were T cells, B-cell-depleted T cells, or PBMCs; the material itself was cDNA or gDNA.

In the original analysis: Amplifying reference gene primers gave estimates of nucleated cell counts. Profiled with immunoSEQ multiplex PCR; TCRdb holds only in-frame clones, not every one. Clonal size and the V and J genes are those of that table, whereas D and trimming came from the DNA. Seen here are 99,000 or so clones, 87% observed once, and the top ten hold roughly 15%. V lost 5 bases to trimming and J lost 0 bases, with 17 bases between them. This CDR3 is 17 amino acids long. CDR1 is MDHEN and CDR2 is SYDVKM in the germline V gene. The receptor comes from a man in his fifties with acute or convalescent COVID-19. Sequencing was done on a sample of peripheral blood. This chain links TRBV28 with TRBJ1-5, with D perhaps matching TRBD1 (5 bases). Here the CDR3 DNA reads TGTGCCAGCAGTATTTACCCCAGGGTTCGTAGCAATCAGCCCCAGCATTTT. Translating gives CASSIYPRVRSNQPQHF.